This TCR beta chain was found in a study of tumor-infiltrating lymphocytes in primary liver carcinoma. Blood RNA was derived from unsorted whole blood, and germline DNA was extracted too. This clonotype was found many times. Its cognate antigen is unknown. Findings and caveats of the study: Pairs of tumor regions overlapped more than tumor-adjacent and tumor-blood pairs did.

Synthesis of TCR beta cDNA was carried out from about 540 ng total RNA with a constant-region primer. Three nested multiplex PCR rounds, a slightly modified ARM-PCR, produced the libraries for TCR beta. TCRdb passed the multiplex PCR reads through MiXCR, listing each CDR3 protein once. This sample yields 150,000 to 200,000 distinct CDR3 sequences, of which about two thirds are seen a single time; around 7.1% belongs to the top ten. This clonotype was sampled from a woman aged 55-69 years with primary liver carcinoma and hepatitis B virus infection. Sequencing used peripheral blood.

The CDR3 region has the DNA TGTGCCAGTAGTACTTATCACACCTCAACTAATGAAAAACTGTTTTTT. Amino acids: CASSTYHTSTNEKLFF. This chain connects TRBV19 to TRBJ1-4; D remains unclear. CDR1 is LNHDA and CDR2 is SQIVND in the germline V gene (reference sequence). The CDR3 has 16 residues. V was cut by 4 bases and J by 0 bases, with 12 bases left in between.